This T cell receptor beta chain is drawn from a study of T cell responses to AZD1222 COVID-19 vaccine. Study findings and constraints: Repertoires in all cases were sampled only once the peak T cell response had passed. Donor demographics were predominantly white British with a female majority; clonal diversity may be underestimated.

TCRdb keeps only in-frame clones here, not all; method: immunoSEQ multiplex PCR. The table lists about 140,000 clones, 93% of them singletons, with roughly 12% in the top ten. V dropped 5 bases and J dropped 4 bases, with 20 bases sitting between them. From germline, CDR1 is MDHEN and CDR2 SYDVKM. The CDR3 has 16 amino acids. In regard to this clone: Antigen: not known.

J is TRBJ2-5 and V is TRBV28; the D gene is possibly TRBD2 (7 bases). The sequenced sample was peripheral blood, obtained after recovery from COVID-19. The clonotype originates from an adult who had recovered from COVID-19. The CDR3 bases are TGTGCCAGCAGTGAGGCGGGGGCCCTAGTAGGAGAGACCCAGTACTTC. Translation: CASSEAGALVGETQYF.